A single sample gave rise to the 23 T cell receptor beta chains below, sequenced in a study of T cell responses to AZD1222 COVID-19 vaccine. The method was immunoSEQ multiplex PCR; TCRdb's version includes in-frame clones alone and lacks a portion of them. The sample contains over 120,000 clones, 85% to 95% of which appear only once. Sample: peripheral blood, taken on day 0 of AZD1222 vaccination. The receptors were gathered from an adult in good health.

The rearrangement uses TRBV19 and TRBJ1-2; D unclear. CDR1 is LNHDA and CDR2 is SQIVND in the germline V gene (reference sequence). The CDR3 totals 13 residues. V gave up 3 bases and J gave up 1 base, with 6 bases separating them. The CDR3 DNA follows: TGTGCCAGTAGTATCACGGTTAACTATGGCTACACCTTC. Translated: CASSITVNYGYTF.

The genes are TRBV5-1 and TRBJ1-1, with a weak D call TRBD1 (5 bases). V was cut by 0 bases and J by 4 bases, with 10 bases left in between. The CDR3 length is 14 residues. Germline V gives CDR1 SGHRS, CDR2 YFSETQ. CDR3 residues: CASSLGGSGTEAFF. The DNA for the CDR3 is TGCGCCAGCAGCTTGGGGGGCTCGGGCACTGAAGCTTTCTTT.

This chain connects TRBV30 to TRBJ1-2; the match to TRBD1 covers 8 bases. Looked up from germline, CDR1 is GTSNPN and CDR2 is SVGIG (reference sequence). There are 14 residues in the CDR3. Trimming took 1 base from V and 6 from J; bases not matched to a gene: 7. As DNA, the CDR3 is TGTGCCTGGAGTGCCCGGACAGGGACTCATGGCTACACCTTC. Amino acids: CAWSARTGTHGYTF.

V is TRBV11-2 and J is TRBJ1-1, with TRBD1 matching over 7 bases. The CDR3 loop spans 17 amino acids. Germline V gene data show CDR1 as SGHAT and CDR2 as FQNNGV. Unmatched junction bases numbered 15, after V lost 4 bases and J lost 4 bases. CDR3 in DNA: TGTGCCAGCAGCTCCTTGCTTGTTAGACAGGGAGGCACTGAAGCTTTCTTT. Translated, it gives CASSSLLVRQGGTEAFF.

The chain employs TRBV7-3 and TRBJ1-1; 7 nucleotides agree with TRBD1. CDR3 length: 17 amino acids. With 1 base clipped from V and 4 bases from J, the junction kept 12 bases outside the gene matches. The V gene's germline CDR1 is SGHTA and CDR2 FQGTGA. The CDR3 region has the DNA TGTGCCAGCAGCTTAATAATACAGGGGTGGAGGACCACTGAAGCTTTCTTT. Protein: CASSLIIQGWRTTEAFF.

The CDR3 sequence: CAISLDSNQPQHF. DNA for the CDR3: TGTGCCATCAGCTTGGATAGCAATCAGCCCCAGCATTTT. This chain connects TRBV10-3 to TRBJ1-5; unclear D gene. Germline CDR1 and CDR2: ENHRY and SYGVKD. V lost 6 bases to trimming and J lost 0 bases, with 6 bases between them. The CDR3 totals 13 residues.

The chain recombines TRBV24-1 with TRBJ1-4; D gene uncertain. The CDR3 contains 14 residues. With 3 bases removed from V and 7 bases from J, the gap between germline ends came to 11 bases. Germline V gene data show CDR1 as KGHDR and CDR2 as SFDVKD. CDR3 loop: CATSDPRQGEKLFF. CDR3 sequence (DNA): TGTGCCACCAGTGATCCCAGACAAGGTGAAAAACTGTTTTTT.

The gene calls are TRBV28 and TRBJ1-1; 9 nucleotides match TRBD1. CDR1 MDHEN and CDR2 SYDVKM come from the germline V gene. V dropped 6 bases and J dropped 4; count of bases not matched to a gene: 9. The CDR3 runs 15 residues. The CDR3 is CASRLEQGALTEAFF. The DNA of the CDR3 is TGTGCCAGCAGGCTAGAACAGGGGGCGCTCACTGAAGCTTTCTTT.

J is TRBJ1-1 and V is TRBV7-2; possible D gene TRBD1, 5 bases. The CDR3 sequence is 13 residues long. The V end lost 9 bases, the J end lost 1 base, and 12 bases lay between the germline ends. In germline, CDR1 is SGHTA, CDR2 FQGNSA. CDR3 sequence reads: CASGGRANTEAFF. The CDR3 DNA is TGTGCCAGTGGGGGGAGGGCGAACACTGAAGCTTTCTTT.

The rearrangement links TRBV6-5 to TRBJ2-3; TRBD1 agrees at 12 bases. J was trimmed by 4 bases and V by 6 bases; bases with no gene match: 2. This CDR3 contains 14 residues. CDR1 and CDR2 (germline): MNHEY, SVGAGI. In nucleotides, the CDR3 is TGTGCCAGCAGGGGACAGGGGGCCGCAGATACGCAGTATTTT. It is translated as CASRGQGAADTQYF.

This chain joins TRBV2 and TRBJ1-2; the D gene is possibly TRBD1 (5 bases). This CDR3 region has 14 residues. The V gene's germline CDR1 is SNHLY and CDR2 FYNNEI. Trimming left V 11 bases short and J 5 bases short, with 21 bases between. The CDR3 bases are TGTGCCGGACGGACATTTCCCAATCTTTATGGCTACACCTTC. The encoded protein is CAGRTFPNLYGYTF.

V usage is TRBV11-1 and J usage is TRBJ2-6; unclear D gene. V lost 1 base and J lost 0, with 7 bases in between. Germline CDR1 reads SGHAT; CDR2 reads FQDESV (reference sequence). The CDR3 sequence is 16 residues long. The CDR3 here is CASSLEQSSGANVLTF. The DNA for the CDR3 is TGTGCCAGCAGCTTAGAACAGTCCTCTGGGGCCAACGTCCTGACTTTC.

As concerns this clone: Within the sample, other DNA sequences also encode this same CDR3. V gene TRBV6-5 combines with J gene TRBJ1-3; D uncertain. Trimming took 0 bases from V and 4 from J, leaving 4 bases between them. There are 13 residues in the CDR3. Germline V gives CDR1 MNHEY, CDR2 SVGAGI. The CDR3 nucleotides read TGTGCCAGCAGTTACTCGACAGGAAACACCATATATTTT. Translation gives CASSYSTGNTIYF.

The chain uses TRBV6-5 and TRBJ1-6, with D maybe TRBD1 (5 bases). Between the trimmed V and J ends, which lost 8 bases and 0 bases, there was a span of 11 bases. The CDR3 covers 15 residues. The germline V gene encodes CDR1 MNHEY and CDR2 SVGAGI. The CDR3 sequence is CASGGESSYNSPLHF. CDR3 sequence (DNA): TGTGCCAGCGGGGGAGAGAGCTCCTATAATTCACCCCTCCACTTT.

CDR3 in amino acids: CASSGQGGDSNQPQHF. The DNA of the CDR3 is TGTGCCAGCAGTGGACAGGGGGGGGATAGCAATCAGCCCCAGCATTTT. The V gene is TRBV19, the J gene TRBJ1-5, with 10 bases fitting TRBD1. The CDR3 contains 16 residues. V lost 9 bases, J lost 0 bases, and 8 bases stayed unmatched. Germline lookup yields CDR1 LNHDA and CDR2 SQIVND (reference sequence).

This clone has only one observation. This chain uses TRBV30 with TRBJ1-2; D is ambiguous. Germline CDR1 and CDR2: GTSNPN and SVGIG (reference sequence). Trimming shortened V by 2 bases and J by 4 bases, and 11 bases separated the two germline ends. This CDR3 is built from 13 residues. CDR3 coding DNA: TGTGCCTGGAGTTTGGGGAGCTCCTATGGCTACACCTTC. Amino acid sequence: CAWSLGSSYGYTF. Full variable domain (missing parts from reference TRBV30 and TRBJ1-2): SQTIHQWPATLVQPVGSPLSLECTVEGTSNPNLYWYRQAAGRGLQLLFYSVGIGQISSEVPQNLSASRPQDRQFILSSKKLLLSDSGFYLCAWSLGSSYGYTFGSGTRLTVV.

This clone was seen just once. V is TRBV5-1 and J is TRBJ1-2, with no clear D. CDR1 and CDR2 (germline): SGHRS, YFSETQ. The CDR3 loop spans 14 amino acids. Trimming shortened V by 3 bases and J by 5 bases, and 14 bases separated the two germline ends. The CDR3 sequence: CASSSSMREYGYTF. In DNA, the CDR3 is TGCGCCAGCAGCTCAAGCATGAGGGAGTATGGCTACACCTTC.

The chain links TRBV6-4 to TRBJ1-1, with D perhaps matching TRBD1 (5 bases). The CDR3 extends over 16 amino acids. Germline CDR1 and CDR2: MRHNA and SNTAGT. With 2 bases removed from V and 6 bases from J, the gap between germline ends came to 19 bases. The CDR3: CASSDVQGGGLSEAFF. The CDR3 DNA follows: TGTGCCAGCAGTGACGTTCAGGGTGGGGGATTGTCTGAAGCTTTCTTT.

V is TRBV2 and J is TRBJ2-6, with D unresolved. The V end was cut by 3 bases, the J end by 0 bases, with 3 bases between. This CDR3 has 14 amino acids. The germline gives CDR1 SNHLY, CDR2 FYNNEI. The CDR3 is CASSDASGANVLTF. The CDR3 bases are TGTGCCAGCAGTGACGCCTCTGGGGCCAACGTCCTGACTTTC.

J is TRBJ2-7 and V is TRBV5-1; D is tentatively TRBD1 or TRBD2 (5 bases each). This CDR3 has 14 amino acids. V shed 4 bases and J shed 7 bases, with 18 bases lying between them. Germline loops: CDR1 SGHRS, CDR2 YFSETQ. This chain's CDR3 is CASSTRDSWGEQYF. The CDR3 region has the DNA TGCGCCAGCAGCACTCGAGACAGCTGGGGGGAGCAGTACTTC. Supplemented by reference TRBV5-1 and TRBJ2-7, the full variable domain reads KAGVTQTPRYLIKTRGQQVTLSCSPISGHRSVSWYQQTPGQGLQFLFEYFSETQRNKGNFPGRFSGRQFSNSRSEMNVSTLELGDSALYLCASSTRDSWGEQYFGPGTRLTVT.

The chain combines TRBV12-3 or TRBV12-4 with TRBJ1-1; no clear D. The V end was cut by 3 bases, the J end by 5 bases, with 10 bases between. The CDR3 loop spans 13 amino acids. CDR3 nucleotide sequence: TGTGCCAGCAGTTTTTCAACCGGGACTGAAGCTTTCTTT. Protein sequence: CASSFSTGTEAFF.

The J gene is TRBJ1-2, the V gene TRBV19; 8 nucleotides align to TRBD1. This CDR3 comprises 18 residues. The germline V gene has CDR1 LNHDA and CDR2 SQIVND (reference sequence). The ends lost 8 bases at V and 0 bases at J; junction bases unmatched: 17. For the CDR3, the DNA is TGTGCCAGTGAGGGAAGGTCCCCCGGGACAGGACCTAACTATGGCTACACCTTC. Translating gives CASEGRSPGTGPNYGYTF.

The chain carries TRBV19 and TRBJ1-2, with D perhaps TRBD1 (6 bases). Looked up from germline, CDR1 is LNHDA and CDR2 is SQIVND (reference sequence). This CDR3 is 11 amino acids long. V was shortened by 10 bases and J by 4 bases, with 10 bases between the two germline ends. The CDR3 nucleotides read TGTGCCACAGGGGATACCTATGGCTACACCTTC. Protein: CATGDTYGYTF.